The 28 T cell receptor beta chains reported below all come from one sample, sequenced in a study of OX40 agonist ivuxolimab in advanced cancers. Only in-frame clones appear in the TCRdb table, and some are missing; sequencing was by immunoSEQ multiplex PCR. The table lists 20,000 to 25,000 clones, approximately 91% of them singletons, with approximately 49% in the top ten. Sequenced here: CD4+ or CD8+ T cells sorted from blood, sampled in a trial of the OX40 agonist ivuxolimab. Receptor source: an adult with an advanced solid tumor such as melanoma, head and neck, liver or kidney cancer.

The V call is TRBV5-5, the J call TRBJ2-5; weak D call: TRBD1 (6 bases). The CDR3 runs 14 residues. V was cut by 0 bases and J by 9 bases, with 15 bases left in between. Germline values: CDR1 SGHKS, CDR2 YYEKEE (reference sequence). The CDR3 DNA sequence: TGTGCCAGCAGCTTGGCGATACAGGGATGGGCCCAGTACTTC. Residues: CASSLAIQGWAQYF.

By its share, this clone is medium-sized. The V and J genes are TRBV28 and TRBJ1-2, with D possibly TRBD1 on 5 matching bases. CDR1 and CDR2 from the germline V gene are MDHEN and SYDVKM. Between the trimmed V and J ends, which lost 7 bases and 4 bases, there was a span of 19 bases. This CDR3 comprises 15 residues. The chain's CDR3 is CASIPTAGTSYGYTF. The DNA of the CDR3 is TGTGCCAGCATCCCCACCGCCGGGACCTCCTATGGCTACACCTTC.

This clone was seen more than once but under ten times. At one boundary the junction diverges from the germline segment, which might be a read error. CDR3 coding DNA: TGTGCCAGCAGTTTAGAGGCTTCCTCCTACGAGCAGTACTTC. Residues: CASSLEASSYEQYF. V usage is TRBV7-2 and J usage is TRBJ2-7, with D hard to call. The CDR3 sequence is 14 residues long. Germline CDR1 SGHTA, CDR2 FQGNSA.

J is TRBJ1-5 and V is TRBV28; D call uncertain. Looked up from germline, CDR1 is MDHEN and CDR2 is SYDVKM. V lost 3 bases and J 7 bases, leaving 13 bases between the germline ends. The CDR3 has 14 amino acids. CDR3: CASSLLQREQPQHF. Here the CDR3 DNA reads TGTGCCAGCAGTTTGTTACAGAGGGAACAGCCCCAGCATTTT.

The CDR3 nucleotides are TGCGCCAGCACCGGGGAGGGTGGGCAGTACTTC. Protein sequence: CASTGEGGQYF. The chain has TRBV10-2 and TRBJ2-7, with 7 bases aligning to TRBD2. The germline gives CDR1 WSHSY, CDR2 SAAADI. V lost 7 bases and J lost 9; bases outside the gene matches: 6. This CDR3 contains 11 residues.

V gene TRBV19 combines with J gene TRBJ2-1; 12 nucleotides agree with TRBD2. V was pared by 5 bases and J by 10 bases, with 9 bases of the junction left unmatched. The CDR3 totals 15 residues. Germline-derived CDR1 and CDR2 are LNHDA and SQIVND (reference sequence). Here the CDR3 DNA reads TGTGCCAGTAGTTCGCCGGGACTAGCGGGCTACGAGCAGTTCTTC. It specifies CASSSPGLAGYEQFF. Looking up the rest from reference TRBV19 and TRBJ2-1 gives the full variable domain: DGGITQSPKYLFRKEGQNVTLSCEQNLNHDAMYWYRQDPGQGLRLIYYSQIVNDFQKGDIAEGYSVSREKKESFPLTVTSAQKNPTAFYLCASSSPGLAGYEQFFGPGTRLTVL.

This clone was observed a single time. This CDR3 reads CASSAYRQPDSNQPQHF. In DNA, the CDR3 is TGTGCCAGCAGTGCTTACAGACAGCCAGATAGCAATCAGCCCCAGCATTTT. The rearrangement joins TRBV6-1 to TRBJ1-5; D might be TRBD1 (5 bases). Trimming cost V 4 bases and J 0 bases, with 16 bases left between them. The CDR3 has 17 residues. Germline-derived CDR1 and CDR2 are MNHNS and SASEGT.

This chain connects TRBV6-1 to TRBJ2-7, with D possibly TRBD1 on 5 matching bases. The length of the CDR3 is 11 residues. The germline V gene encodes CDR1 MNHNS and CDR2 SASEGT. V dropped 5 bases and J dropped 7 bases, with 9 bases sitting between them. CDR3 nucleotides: TGTGCCAGCAGTTCTCCAGGGGAGCAGTACTTC. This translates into CASSSPGEQYF.

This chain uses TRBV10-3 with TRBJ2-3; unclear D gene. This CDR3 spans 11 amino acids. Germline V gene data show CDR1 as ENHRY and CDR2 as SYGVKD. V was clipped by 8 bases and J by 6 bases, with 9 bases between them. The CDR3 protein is CAISEGDTQYF. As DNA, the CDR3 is TGTGCCATCTCGGAAGGGGATACGCAGTATTTT.

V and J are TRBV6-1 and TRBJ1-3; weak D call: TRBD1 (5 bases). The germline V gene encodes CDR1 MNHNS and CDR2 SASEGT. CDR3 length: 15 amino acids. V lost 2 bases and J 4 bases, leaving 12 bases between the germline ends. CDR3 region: CASSEMYRSGNTIYF. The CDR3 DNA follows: TGTGCCAGCAGTGAAATGTACAGGTCAGGAAACACCATATATTTT.

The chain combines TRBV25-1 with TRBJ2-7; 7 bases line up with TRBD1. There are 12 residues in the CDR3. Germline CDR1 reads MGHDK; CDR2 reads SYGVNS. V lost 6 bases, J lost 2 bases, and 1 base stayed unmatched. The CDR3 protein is CASSQGAYEQYF. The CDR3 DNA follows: TGTGCCAGCAGCCAGGGGGCCTACGAGCAGTACTTC.

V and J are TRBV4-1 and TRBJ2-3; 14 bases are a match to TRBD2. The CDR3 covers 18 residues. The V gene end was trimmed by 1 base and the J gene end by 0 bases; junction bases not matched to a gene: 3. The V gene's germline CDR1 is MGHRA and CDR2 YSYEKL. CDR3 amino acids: CASSQVGTSGSSTDTQYF. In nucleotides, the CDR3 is TGCGCCAGCAGCCAAGTGGGGACTAGCGGGAGTAGCACAGATACGCAGTATTTT.

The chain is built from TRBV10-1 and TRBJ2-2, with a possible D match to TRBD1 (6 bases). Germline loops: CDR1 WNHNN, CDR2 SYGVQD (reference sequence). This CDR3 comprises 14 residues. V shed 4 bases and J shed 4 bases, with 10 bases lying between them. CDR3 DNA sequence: TGCGCCAGCAGTGTGGACAGCCTCACCGGGGAGCTGTTTTTT. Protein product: CASSVDSLTGELFF.

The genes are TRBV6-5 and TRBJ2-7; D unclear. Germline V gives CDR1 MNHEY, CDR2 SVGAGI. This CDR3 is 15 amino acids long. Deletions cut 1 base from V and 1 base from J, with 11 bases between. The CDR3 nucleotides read TGTGCCAGCAGTTACTGGTTTGGACCATCCTACGAGCAGTACTTC. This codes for CASSYWFGPSYEQYF.

The CDR3 here is CASSSAGTGNDYGYTF. The DNA of the CDR3 is TGTGCCAGCAGCTCGGCCGGGACAGGGAACGACTATGGCTACACCTTC. The gene calls are TRBV7-2 and TRBJ1-2; TRBD1 aligns across 9 bases. Per the germline V gene, CDR1 is SGHTA and CDR2 is FQGNSA. V dropped 4 bases and J dropped 3; count of bases not matched to a gene: 9. The CDR3 loop spans 16 amino acids.

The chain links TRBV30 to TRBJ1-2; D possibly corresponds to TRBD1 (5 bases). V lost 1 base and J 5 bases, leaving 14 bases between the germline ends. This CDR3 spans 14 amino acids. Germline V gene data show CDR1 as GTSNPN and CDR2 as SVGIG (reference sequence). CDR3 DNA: TGTGCCTGGAGTGCTTCGGGGGGAGAGTATGGCTACACCTTC. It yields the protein CAWSASGGEYGYTF.

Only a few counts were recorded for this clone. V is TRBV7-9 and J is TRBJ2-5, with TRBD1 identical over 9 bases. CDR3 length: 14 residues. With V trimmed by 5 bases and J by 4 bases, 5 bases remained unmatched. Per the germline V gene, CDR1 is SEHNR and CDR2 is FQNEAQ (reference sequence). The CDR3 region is CASSEGQGGETQYF. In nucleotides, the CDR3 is TGTGCCAGCAGCGAGGGACAGGGTGGAGAGACCCAGTACTTC.

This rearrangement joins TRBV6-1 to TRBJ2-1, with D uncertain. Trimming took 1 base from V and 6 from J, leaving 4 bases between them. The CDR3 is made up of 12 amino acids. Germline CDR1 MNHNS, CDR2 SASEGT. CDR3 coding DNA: TGTGCCAGCAGTGAAGTTGTCAATGAGCAGTTCTTC. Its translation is CASSEVVNEQFF.

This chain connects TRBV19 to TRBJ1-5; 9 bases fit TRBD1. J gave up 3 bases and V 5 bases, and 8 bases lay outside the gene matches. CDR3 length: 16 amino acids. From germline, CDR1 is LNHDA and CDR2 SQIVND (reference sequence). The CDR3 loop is CASSAKTGGINQPQHF. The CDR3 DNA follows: TGTGCCAGTAGTGCGAAGACAGGGGGGATCAATCAGCCCCAGCATTTT.

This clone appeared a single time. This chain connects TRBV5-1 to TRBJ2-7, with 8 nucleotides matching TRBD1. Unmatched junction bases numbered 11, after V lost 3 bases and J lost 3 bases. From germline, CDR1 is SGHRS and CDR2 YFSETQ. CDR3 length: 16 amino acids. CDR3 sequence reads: CASSSLTGTGGYEQYF. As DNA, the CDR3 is TGCGCCAGCAGCTCCCTCACCGGGACAGGTGGCTACGAGCAGTACTTC.

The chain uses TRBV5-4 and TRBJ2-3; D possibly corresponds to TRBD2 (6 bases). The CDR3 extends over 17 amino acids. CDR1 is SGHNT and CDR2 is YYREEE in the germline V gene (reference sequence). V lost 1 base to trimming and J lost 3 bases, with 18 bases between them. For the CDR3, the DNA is TGTGCCAGCAGCTTGTTTAACGGGGGTCCCCCAACAGATACGCAGTATTTT. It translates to CASSLFNGGPPTDTQYF.

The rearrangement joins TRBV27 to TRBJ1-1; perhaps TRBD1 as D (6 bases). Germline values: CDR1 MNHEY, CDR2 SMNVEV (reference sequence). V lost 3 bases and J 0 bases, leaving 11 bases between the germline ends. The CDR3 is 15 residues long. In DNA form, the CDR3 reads TGTGCCAGCAGTTTCCTGCAGGGGTTGAACACTGAAGCTTTCTTT. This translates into CASSFLQGLNTEAFF.

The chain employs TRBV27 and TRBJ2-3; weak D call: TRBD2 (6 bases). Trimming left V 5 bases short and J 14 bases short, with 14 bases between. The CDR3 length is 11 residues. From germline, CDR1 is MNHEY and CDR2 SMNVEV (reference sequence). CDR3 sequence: CASSHGGHRYF. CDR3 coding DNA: TGTGCCAGCAGTCACGGGGGTCACCGGTATTTT.

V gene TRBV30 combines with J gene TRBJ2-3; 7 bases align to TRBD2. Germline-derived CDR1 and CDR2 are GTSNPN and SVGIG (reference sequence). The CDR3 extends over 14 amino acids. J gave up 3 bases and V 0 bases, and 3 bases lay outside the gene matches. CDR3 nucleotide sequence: TGTGCCTGGAGTGTGCCGGGAGGTACAGATACGCAGTATTTT. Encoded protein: CAWSVPGGTDTQYF.

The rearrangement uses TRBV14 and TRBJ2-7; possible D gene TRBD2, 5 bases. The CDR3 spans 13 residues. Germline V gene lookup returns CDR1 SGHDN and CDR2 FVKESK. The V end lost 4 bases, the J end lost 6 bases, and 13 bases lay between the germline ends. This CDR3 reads CASSRPGVFEQYF. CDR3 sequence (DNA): TGTGCCAGCAGCCGTCCCGGGGTTTTCGAGCAGTACTTC. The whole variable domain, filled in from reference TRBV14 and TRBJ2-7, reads EAGVTQFPSHSVIEKGQTVTLRCDPISGHDNLYWYRRVMGKEIKFLLHFVKESKQDESGMPNNRFLAERTGGTYSTLKVQPAELEDSGVYFCASSRPGVFEQYFGPGTRLTVT.

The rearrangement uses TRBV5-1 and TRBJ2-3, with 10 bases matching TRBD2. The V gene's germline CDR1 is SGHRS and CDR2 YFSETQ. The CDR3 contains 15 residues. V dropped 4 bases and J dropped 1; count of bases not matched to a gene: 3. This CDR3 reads CASSTGTSGTDTQYF. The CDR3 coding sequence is TGCGCCAGCAGCACCGGGACTAGCGGCACAGATACGCAGTATTTT.

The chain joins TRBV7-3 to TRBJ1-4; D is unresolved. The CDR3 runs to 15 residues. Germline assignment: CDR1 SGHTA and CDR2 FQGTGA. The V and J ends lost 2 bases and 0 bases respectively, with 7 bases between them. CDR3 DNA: TGTGCCAGCAGCTTAGGTCCCGCAACTAATGAAAAACTGTTTTTT. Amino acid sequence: CASSLGPATNEKLFF.

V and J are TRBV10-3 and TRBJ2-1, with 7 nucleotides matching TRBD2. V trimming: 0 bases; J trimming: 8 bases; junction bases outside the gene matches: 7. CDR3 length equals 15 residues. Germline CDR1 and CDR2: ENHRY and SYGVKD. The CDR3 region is CAISESKSGKDEQFF. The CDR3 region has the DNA TGTGCCATCAGTGAGTCGAAGAGCGGGAAGGATGAGCAGTTCTTC.